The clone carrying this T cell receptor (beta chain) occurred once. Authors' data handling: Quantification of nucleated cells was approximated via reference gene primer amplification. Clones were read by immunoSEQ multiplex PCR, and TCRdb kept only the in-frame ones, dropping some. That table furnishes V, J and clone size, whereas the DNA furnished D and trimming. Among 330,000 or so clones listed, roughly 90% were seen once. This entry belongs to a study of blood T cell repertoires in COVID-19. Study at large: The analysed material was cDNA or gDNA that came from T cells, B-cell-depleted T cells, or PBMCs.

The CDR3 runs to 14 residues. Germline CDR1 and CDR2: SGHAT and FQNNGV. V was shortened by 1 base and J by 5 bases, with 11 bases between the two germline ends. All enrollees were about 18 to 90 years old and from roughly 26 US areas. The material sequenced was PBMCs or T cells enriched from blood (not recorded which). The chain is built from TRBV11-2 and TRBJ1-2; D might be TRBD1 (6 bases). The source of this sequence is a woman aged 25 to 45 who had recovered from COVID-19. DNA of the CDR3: TGTGCCAGCAGCTTAGCCGGGACAAATTATGGCTACACCTTC. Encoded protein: CASSLAGTNYGYTF.